These T cell receptor beta chains were read from a single sample in a study of blood T cell repertoires in COVID-19. Some clones are missing from TCRdb's copy, which holds only in-frame ones; the method was immunoSEQ multiplex PCR. This table holds approximately 300,000 clones, over 80% found once. Sequenced: peripheral blood. The receptors derive from a woman in her forties with acute or convalescent COVID-19. Each CDR3 is given with its conserved first and last residue. A D gene is named only where the DNA matches it firmly. Clone size is shown for a subset of rows, as once, few, many or a class of expanded clone.

CASSLWGGRTEAFF	TGTGCCAGCAGTTTATGGGGGGGACGCACTGAAGCTTTCTTT	NA	TRBV27	TRBJ1-1	NA
CASSLGGGGWNIQYF	TGTGCCAGCAGCTTAGGCGGGGGGGGTTGGAACATTCAGTACTTC	NA	TRBV7-2	TRBJ2-4	TRBD2
CASSHETGQAYQYF	TGTGCCAGCAGCCACGAGACGGGACAAGCATATCAGTATTTT	NA	TRBV14	TRBJ2-3	NA
CASSPWARMNTEAFF	TGCGCCAGCAGCCCTTGGGCCAGAATGAACACTGAAGCTTTCTTT	NA	TRBV5-1	TRBJ1-1	NA
CASSINPGGSRSPLHF	TGTGCCAGTAGTATAAATCCCGGGGGGTCTCGTTCACCCCTCCACTTT	NA	TRBV19	TRBJ1-6	NA
CASSLATSPDTQYF	TGCGCCAGCAGCTTAGCGACTAGCCCAGATACGCAGTATTTT	NA	TRBV5-1	TRBJ2-3	TRBD2
CASKPRGNQPQHF	TGTGCCAGCAAACCCAGGGGCAATCAGCCCCAGCATTTT	NA	TRBV6-5	TRBJ1-5	NA
CASSWDGRGGLKETQYF	TGTGCCAGCAGTTGGGACGGTAGAGGGGGCTTAAAAGAGACCCAGTACTTC	NA	TRBV27	TRBJ2-5	TRBD1
CASSEQGGSGAFF	TGCGCCAGCAGTGAACAGGGGGGCTCAGGGGCTTTCTTT	NA	TRBV10-2	TRBJ1-1	TRBD1
CATSDGTYSSEETQYF	TGTGCCACCAGTGATGGGACATACTCGTCGGAAGAGACCCAGTACTTC	NA	TRBV24-1	TRBJ2-5	NA
CASSQVGTGARDTQYF	TGCGCCAGCAGCCAAGTAGGGACAGGGGCGAGAGATACGCAGTATTTT	once	TRBV4-1	TRBJ2-3	TRBD1
CASSFGQYTDTQYF	TGTGCCAGCAGTTTCGGACAGTACACAGATACGCAGTATTTT	once	TRBV6-2/TRBV6-3	TRBJ2-3	NA
CASSLGLGMNTEAFF	TGTGCCAGCAGCTTAGGTCTGGGCATGAACACTGAAGCTTTCTTT	NA	TRBV7-3	TRBJ1-1	NA
CASSFGQGRTFLYGYTF	TGTGCCAGCTCATTCGGACAGGGACGAACCTTTCTCTATGGCTACACCTTC	NA	TRBV18	TRBJ1-2	TRBD1
CATSDDRGGNTEAFF	TGTGCCACCAGTGACGACAGGGGTGGGAACACTGAAGCTTTCTTT	NA	TRBV24-1	TRBJ1-1	TRBD1
CASSVGGRSITDTQYF	TGTGCCAGCAGCGTAGGTGGGAGAAGTATCACAGATACGCAGTATTTT	NA	TRBV9	TRBJ2-3	NA
CAWTSGGAGTQYF	TGTGCCTGGACTAGCGGGGGTGCTGGTACGCAGTATTTT	NA	TRBV30	TRBJ2-3	TRBD2